Given below is one T cell receptor (beta chain) in context. Its antigen is unidentified. CDR3 size: 13 residues. J was trimmed by 6 bases and V by 3 bases; bases with no gene match: 5. From germline, CDR1 is GTSNPN and CDR2 SVGIG (reference sequence). These data come from a study of cytomegalovirus exposure and HLA in healthy donors. Study-wide results and caveats: Among TCR beta chains, those listed as cytomegalovirus-associated numbered some 170. Reported performance of the classifier showed diagnosis of cytomegalovirus status with high specificity and sensitivity.

Assay: immunoSEQ multiplex PCR; the TCRdb copy retains only in-frame clones and omits some. Of a few hundred thousand clones listed, over 75% are singletons. Separate from the 666-subject first cohort was the approximately 120-subject validation cohort, to which the donors belonged. V usage is TRBV30 and J usage is TRBJ1-1; 9 bases map to TRBD1. The receptor was isolated from a woman between 18 and 30 years old in good health and CMV-seronegative. The sample was PBMCs. DNA for the CDR3: TGTGCCTGGAGGCGGGGACAGGGAGCTGAAGCTTTCTTT. It is translated as CAWRRGQGAEAFF.